One sample yielded the 32 T cell receptor beta chains listed below, sequenced in a study of shared clonotypes between healthy human individuals. The data were produced by immunoSEQ multiplex PCR, yet TCRdb's version contains in-frame clones alone and is incomplete. The sample contains about 320,000 clones, around 86% of which appear only once. Sample: memory CD8+ T cells sorted from blood. Stated subset: CD45RO+ cells pooled with CCR7-negative TemRA cells. Receptors originate from a man aged 18 to 30 in good health.

The chain links TRBV25-1 to TRBJ2-5; D may be TRBD2 (6 bases). Trimming removed 6 bases at V and 1 base at J, with 15 bases between. The CDR3 consists of 15 residues. Germline V gene lookup returns CDR1 MGHDK and CDR2 SYGVNS. CDR3 DNA: TGTGCCAGCAGGATGAACCGGGACTTCCAAGAGACCCAGTACTTC. Protein product: CASRMNRDFQETQYF.

This clone was recorded only once. The chain couples TRBV27 to TRBJ2-7; either TRBD1 or TRBD2 may fit D (6 bases each). Germline V gene sequence: CDR1 MNHEY, CDR2 SMNVEV (reference sequence). The CDR3 length is 16 residues. Trimming took 5 bases from V and 0 from J, leaving 17 bases between them. The CDR3 nucleotides are TGTGCCAGCAGTCTCAATTGGGGGGCGCGCTCCTACGAGCAGTACTTC. Residues: CASSLNWGARSYEQYF.

This CDR3 reads CASSTTGIHTDSYEQYF. CDR3 sequence (DNA): TGCGCCAGCAGCACGACAGGGATCCACACGGACTCCTACGAGCAGTACTTC. The chain combines TRBV5-1 with TRBJ2-7; 7 bases map to TRBD1. Germline CDR1 SGHRS, CDR2 YFSETQ. The CDR3 consists of 17 residues. V lost 4 bases and J lost 0; bases outside the gene matches: 13.

The chain combines TRBV27 with TRBJ1-1; 10 bases map to TRBD1. This CDR3 region has 18 residues. Per germline, CDR1 MNHEY and CDR2 SMNVEV (reference sequence). Unmatched junction bases numbered 12, after V lost 3 bases and J lost 2 bases. Here the CDR3 reads CASSFGPFDRGLNTEAFF. CDR3 DNA sequence: TGTGCCAGCAGTTTTGGGCCTTTCGACAGGGGGCTTAACACTGAAGCTTTCTTT.

The V call is TRBV7-9, the J call TRBJ2-5, with TRBD2 matching 13 bases. The germline V gene has CDR1 SEHNR and CDR2 FQNEAQ (reference sequence). V dropped 5 bases and J dropped 5; count of bases not matched to a gene: 8. CDR3 length: 16 amino acids. CDR3 amino acids: CASSPPLAGGQETQYF. The CDR3, as DNA: TGTGCCAGCAGCCCCCCACTAGCGGGAGGGCAGGAGACCCAGTACTTC.

For the CDR3, the DNA is TGTGCCAGCAGCTCCGAGCTAGCGCCCTACAATGAGCAGTTCTTC. This gives the protein CASSSELAPYNEQFF. This sequence joins TRBV7-6 and TRBJ2-1; possible D gene TRBD2, 6 bases. CDR1 SGHVS and CDR2 FNYEAQ come from the germline V gene. The CDR3 totals 15 residues. V was pared by 4 bases and J by 2 bases, with 12 bases between. The full variable domain, completed using reference TRBV7-6 and TRBJ2-1, is GAGVSQSPRYKVTKRGQDVALRCDPISGHVSLYWYRQALGQGPEFLTYFNYEAQQDKSGLPNDRFSAERPEGSISTLTIQRTEQRDSAMYRCASSSELAPYNEQFFGPGTRLTVL.

The J gene is TRBJ2-1, the V gene TRBV5-5, with 7 bases aligning to TRBD2. Germline CDR1 and CDR2: SGHKS and YYEKEE (reference sequence). V shed 2 bases and J 5 bases; nucleotides not matched to a gene: 10. The CDR3 is 16 residues long. CDR3 nucleotide sequence: TGTGCCAGCAGCTTTCCAACGGGAGGAGGGGACAATGAGCAGTTCTTC. Translation: CASSFPTGGGDNEQFF. Full variable domain (rest looked up from reference TRBV5-5 and TRBJ2-1): DAGVTQSPTHLIKTRGQQVTLRCSPISGHKSVSWYQQVLGQGPQFIFQYYEKEERGRGNFPDRFSARQFPNYSSELNVNALLLGDSALYLCASSFPTGGGDNEQFFGPGTRLTVL.

CDR3 sequence reads: CASSQTGGAELETQYF. CDR3 in DNA: TGCGCCAGCAGCCAAACCGGGGGGGCCGAGTTAGAGACCCAGTACTTC. V and J are TRBV4-1 and TRBJ2-5; 8 bases align to TRBD2. The germline V gene has CDR1 MGHRA and CDR2 YSYEKL. After removal of 2 bases from V and 4 bases from J, the junction contained 9 bases not matched to a gene. The CDR3 is made up of 16 amino acids.

The gene calls are TRBV9 and TRBJ2-1; D is possibly TRBD2 (6 bases). Germline CDR1 reads SGDLS; CDR2 reads YYNGEE. The length of the CDR3 is 14 residues. V was trimmed by 1 base and J by 10 bases, leaving 15 bases between them. The CDR3 reads CASSVPGGSDEQFF. CDR3 sequence (DNA): TGTGCCAGCAGCGTACCCGGAGGGAGTGACGAGCAGTTCTTC.

This sequence joins TRBV27 and TRBJ2-7; unclear D gene. The V end lost 2 bases, the J end lost 1 base, and 6 bases lay between the germline ends. CDR1 is MNHEY, CDR2 SMNVEV, per germline (reference sequence). The CDR3 covers 13 residues. The CDR3 DNA reads TGTGCCAGCAGTTTAGCCGCTTCCTACGAGCAGTACTTC. Encoded protein: CASSLAASYEQYF.

This chain links TRBV28 with TRBJ1-1; TRBD1 agrees at 9 bases. Germline V gene data show CDR1 as MDHEN and CDR2 as SYDVKM. The V and J ends lost 7 bases and 3 bases, in that order; junction bases with no gene match: 12. This CDR3 is 16 amino acids long. CDR3 protein: CASNEGTGIWDTEAFF. The CDR3 DNA follows: TGTGCCAGCAACGAGGGGACAGGGATATGGGACACTGAAGCTTTCTTT.

This clone was recorded once. The chain is built from TRBV5-4 and TRBJ2-5; 10 bases map to TRBD1. V gave up 0 bases and J gave up 4 bases; unmatched junction bases: 12. This CDR3 is 18 amino acids long. Germline V gives CDR1 SGHNT, CDR2 YYREEE (reference sequence). Here the CDR3 reads CASSLDIGQGDNSETQYF. In DNA form, the CDR3 reads TGTGCCAGCAGCTTGGATATCGGACAGGGGGACAATTCAGAGACCCAGTACTTC. The variable domain in full, completed from reference TRBV5-4 and TRBJ2-5, reads ETGVTQSPTHLIKTRGQQVTLRCSSQSGHNTVSWYQQALGQGPQFIFQYYREEENGRGNFPPRFSGLQFPNYSSELNVNALELDDSALYLCASSLDIGQGDNSETQYFGPGTRLLVL.

The rearrangement joins TRBV11-2 to TRBJ2-3; tentatively, D is TRBD2 (6 bases). The CDR3 has 16 amino acids. Trimming removed 1 base at V and 2 bases at J, with 13 bases between. Germline assignment: CDR1 SGHAT and CDR2 FQNNGV. CDR3 sequence (DNA): TGTGCCAGCAGCTTAGGTAGCGGAGGATTCACAGATACGCAGTATTTT. Translation: CASSLGSGGFTDTQYF. The whole variable domain, remainder taken from reference TRBV11-2 and TRBJ2-3, is EAGVAQSPRYKIIEKRQSVAFWCNPISGHATLYWYQQILGQGPKLLIQFQNNGVVDDSQLPKDRFSAERLKGVDSTLKIQPAKLEDSAVYLCASSLGSGGFTDTQYFGPGTRLTVL.

The chain is built from TRBV10-3 and TRBJ2-1, with TRBD1 identical over 7 bases. The CDR3 is 14 amino acids. V trimming: 8 bases; J trimming: 0 bases; junction bases outside the gene matches: 4. Germline assignment: CDR1 ENHRY and CDR2 SYGVKD. CDR3 in DNA: TGTGCCATCGCGGACAGGCTCTCCTACAATGAGCAGTTCTTC. Protein: CAIADRLSYNEQFF.

V is TRBV7-8 and J is TRBJ2-3; D is unclear. The CDR3 consists of 14 residues. Germline V lookup: CDR1 SGHVS, CDR2 FQNEAQ. The V end was cut by 1 base, the J end by 0 bases, with 5 bases between. The CDR3 nucleotides are TGTGCCAGCAGCTTAGTGGACAGCACAGATACGCAGTATTTT. Translating it yields CASSLVDSTDTQYF.

The genes are TRBV28 and TRBJ1-5, with D perhaps TRBD1 (5 bases). CDR1 and CDR2 from the germline V gene are MDHEN and SYDVKM. V was trimmed by 4 bases and J by 7 bases, leaving 11 bases between them. There are 13 residues in the CDR3. CDR3: CASSSRVNQPQHF. The CDR3 region has the DNA TGTGCCAGCAGTTCCAGGGTTAACCAGCCCCAGCATTTT. Full variable domain (remainder filled in from reference TRBV28 and TRBJ1-5): DVKVTQSSRYLVKRTGEKVFLECVQDMDHENMFWYRQDPGLGLRLIYFSYDVKMKEKGDIPEGYSVSREKKERFSLILESASTNQTSMYLCASSSRVNQPQHFGDGTRLSIL.

The chain has TRBV5-1 and TRBJ2-2; maybe TRBD1 (5 bases). CDR1 and CDR2 (germline): SGHRS, YFSETQ. Trimming removed 4 bases at V and 4 bases at J, with 17 bases between. The CDR3 is made up of 16 amino acids. CDR3 in amino acids: CASSRTSRPITGELFF. The CDR3 nucleotides read TGCGCCAGCAGCCGGACATCCCGGCCCATCACCGGGGAGCTGTTTTTT.

The chain employs TRBV27 and TRBJ1-2, with D possibly being TRBD1 (5 bases). The V end lost 6 bases, the J end lost 4 bases, and 9 bases lay between the germline ends. From germline, CDR1 is MNHEY and CDR2 SMNVEV (reference sequence). The CDR3 runs 12 residues. CDR3 DNA sequence: TGTGCCAGCAGGGGGCTCGGCTATGGCTACACCTTC. Translated, it gives CASRGLGYGYTF.

Note on this clone: One end of the junction is discordant with germline, which a read error may explain. The rearrangement uses TRBV7-2 and TRBJ1-1; the D is unclear. The CDR3 loop spans 11 amino acids. Germline CDR1 SGHTA, CDR2 FQGNSA. Here the CDR3 DNA reads TGTGCCAGCAGGCCCAACAATGAAGCTTTCTTT. Translating it yields CASRPNNEAFF. The variable domain in full, completed from reference TRBV7-2 and TRBJ1-1, reads GAGVSQSPSNKVTEKGKDVELRCDPISGHTALYWYRQSLGQGLEFLIYFQGNSAPDKSGLPSDRFSAERTGGSVSTLTIQRTQQEDSAVYLCASRPNNEAFFGQGTRLTVV.

The rearrangement links TRBV9 to TRBJ2-3, with 7 bases fitting TRBD1. CDR3 length: 14 residues. V shed 0 bases and J 4 bases; nucleotides not matched to a gene: 2. Germline V gene sequence: CDR1 SGDLS, CDR2 YYNGEE. CDR3 sequence: CASSVEGGPDTQYF. Here the CDR3 DNA reads TGTGCCAGCAGCGTAGAAGGGGGCCCAGATACGCAGTATTTT.

The chain combines TRBV30 with TRBJ2-7; 7 nucleotides agree with TRBD1. The CDR3 is made up of 13 amino acids. Germline V gene data show CDR1 as GTSNPN and CDR2 as SVGIG (reference sequence). V dropped 8 bases and J dropped 3; count of bases not matched to a gene: 10. The CDR3 DNA is TGTGCCGGGGACCTACAGGGGAGCTACGAGCAGTACTTC. It is translated as CAGDLQGSYEQYF.

The rearrangement uses TRBV10-3 and TRBJ1-2; no firm D call. The V end lost 0 bases, the J end lost 0 bases, and 8 bases lay between the germline ends. Germline V lookup: CDR1 ENHRY, CDR2 SYGVKD. The CDR3 sequence is 15 residues long. The CDR3 DNA follows: TGTGCCATCAGTGAGTCCGGGGTGGCTAACTATGGCTACACCTTC. It yields the protein CAISESGVANYGYTF.

The CDR3 spells CASSLGRAAYEQYF. CDR3 DNA: TGTGCCAGCAGCCTTGGGCGGGCCGCCTACGAGCAGTACTTC. The chain uses TRBV5-4 and TRBJ2-7, with D maybe TRBD2 (5 bases). CDR3 length: 14 residues. V was clipped by 4 bases and J by 2 bases, with 13 bases between them. From germline, CDR1 is SGHNT and CDR2 YYREEE (reference sequence).

The J gene is TRBJ2-7, the V gene TRBV28; TRBD1 aligns across 8 bases. CDR3 length: 18 residues. CDR1 is MDHEN, CDR2 SYDVKM, per germline. V shed 5 bases and J 3 bases; nucleotides not matched to a gene: 18. The CDR3: CASSLRKGRQGPNYEQYF. CDR3 bases: TGTGCCAGCAGTCTCCGAAAGGGGCGACAGGGGCCGAACTACGAGCAGTACTTC.

The chain combines TRBV5-4 with TRBJ1-2; 7 bases align to TRBD1. The CDR3 sequence is 17 residues long. V shed 0 bases and J 4 bases; nucleotides not matched to a gene: 12. CDR1 is SGHNT and CDR2 is YYREEE in the germline V gene (reference sequence). Here the CDR3 reads CASSLAQAGQPSYGYTF. CDR3 DNA: TGTGCCAGCAGCTTGGCCCAGGCGGGACAGCCGAGCTATGGCTACACCTTC.

The rearrangement uses TRBV10-3 and TRBJ2-5; D is unresolved. With 3 bases removed from V and 5 bases from J, the gap between germline ends came to 13 bases. Germline V gene lookup returns CDR1 ENHRY and CDR2 SYGVKD. This CDR3 is 14 amino acids long. DNA for the CDR3: TGTGCCATCAGTGATATCATGAGAGAGGAGACCCAGTACTTC. Its protein product is CAISDIMREETQYF.

This clone has a single count. It may be a read error: a sequence one base away is much more abundant. The chain links TRBV9 to TRBJ2-1, with D uncertain. From germline, CDR1 is SGDLS and CDR2 YYNGEE. This CDR3 has 14 residues. In DNA, the CDR3 is TGTGCCGGCAGCGTAGAGATTTACGACAATGAGCAGTTCTTC. Protein: CAGSVEIYDNEQFF.

The chain recombines TRBV10-3 with TRBJ1-5; D not certain. CDR3 length: 13 amino acids. Trimming left V 2 bases short and J 10 bases short, with 12 bases between. The germline gives CDR1 ENHRY, CDR2 SYGVKD. The CDR3 here is CAISEGYPDPQHF. CDR3 nucleotide sequence: TGTGCCATCAGTGAGGGTTACCCGGACCCCCAGCATTTT.

V is TRBV7-9 and J is TRBJ1-1, with D possibly TRBD1 on 6 matching bases. Germline CDR1 and CDR2: SEHNR and FQNEAQ (reference sequence). The CDR3 is 12 amino acids. V gave up 6 bases and J gave up 8 bases, with 13 bases separating them. For the CDR3, the DNA is TGTGCCAGCAGTGACCAGGGGCCCGAAGCTTTCTTT. This sequence encodes CASSDQGPEAFF.

The rearrangement links TRBV7-8 to TRBJ2-1, with D possibly being TRBD2 (5 bases). This CDR3 contains 16 residues. Trimming shortened V by 1 base and J by 4 bases, and 14 bases separated the two germline ends. Per germline, CDR1 SGHVS and CDR2 FQNEAQ. The CDR3 DNA reads as TGTGCCAGCAGCTTAGAAGGCGCCCCGGGGTACAATGAGCAGTTCTTC. This gives the protein CASSLEGAPGYNEQFF. Looking up the rest from reference TRBV7-8 and TRBJ2-1 gives the full variable domain: GAGVSQSPRYKVAKRGQDVALRCDPISGHVSLFWYQQALGQGPEFLTYFQNEAQLDKSGLPSDRFFAERPEGSVSTLKIQRTQQEDSAVYLCASSLEGAPGYNEQFFGPGTRLTVL.

This chain links TRBV6-5 with TRBJ1-2, with no clear D. Germline-derived CDR1 and CDR2 are MNHEY and SVGAGI. The CDR3 consists of 14 residues. Trimming removed 4 bases from V and 8 bases from J, with 17 bases in between. The CDR3 loop is CASSLTGIGLGYTF. CDR3 bases: TGTGCCAGCAGTTTGACGGGAATTGGGCTCGGCTACACCTTC.

The gene calls are TRBV11-2 and TRBJ2-7, with TRBD2 identical over 9 bases. CDR3 length equals 17 residues. With 0 bases clipped from V and 2 bases from J, the junction kept 8 bases outside the gene matches. Germline V CDR1 and CDR2: SGHAT, FQNNGV. In nucleotides, the CDR3 is TGTGCCAGCAGCTTAGATTGGGCTAGCGGGGTCACCTACGAGCAGTACTTC. Amino acids: CASSLDWASGVTYEQYF.